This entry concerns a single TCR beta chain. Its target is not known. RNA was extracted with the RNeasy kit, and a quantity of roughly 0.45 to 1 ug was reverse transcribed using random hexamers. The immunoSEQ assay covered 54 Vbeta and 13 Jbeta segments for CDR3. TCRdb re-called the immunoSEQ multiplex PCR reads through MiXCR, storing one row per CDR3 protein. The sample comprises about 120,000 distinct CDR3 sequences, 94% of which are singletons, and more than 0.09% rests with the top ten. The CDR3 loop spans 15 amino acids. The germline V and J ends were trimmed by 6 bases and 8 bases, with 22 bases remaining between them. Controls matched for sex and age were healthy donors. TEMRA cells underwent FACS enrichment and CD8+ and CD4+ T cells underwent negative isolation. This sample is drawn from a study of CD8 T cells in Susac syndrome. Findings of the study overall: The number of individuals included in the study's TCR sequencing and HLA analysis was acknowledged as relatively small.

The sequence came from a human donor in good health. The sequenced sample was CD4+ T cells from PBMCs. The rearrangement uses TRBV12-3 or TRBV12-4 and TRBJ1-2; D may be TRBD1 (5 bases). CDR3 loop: CASSLGGTGEGGYTF. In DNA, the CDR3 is TGTGCCAGCAGCCTCGGGGGTACCGGGGAAGGGGGCTACACCTTC.